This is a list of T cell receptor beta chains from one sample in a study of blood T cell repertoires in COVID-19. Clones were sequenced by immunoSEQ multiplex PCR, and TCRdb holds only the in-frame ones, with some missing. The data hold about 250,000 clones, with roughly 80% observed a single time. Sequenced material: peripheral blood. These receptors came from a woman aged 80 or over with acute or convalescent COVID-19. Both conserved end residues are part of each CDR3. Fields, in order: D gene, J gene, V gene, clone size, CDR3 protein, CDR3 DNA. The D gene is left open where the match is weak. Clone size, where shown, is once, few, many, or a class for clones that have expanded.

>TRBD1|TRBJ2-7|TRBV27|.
CASKGQGSYEQYF
TGTGCCAGCAAGGGACAGGGGTCCTACGAGCAGTACTTC
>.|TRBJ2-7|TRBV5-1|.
CASSLAGQGRYEQYF
TGCGCCAGCAGCTTGGCCGGCCAGGGTAGATACGAGCAGTACTTC
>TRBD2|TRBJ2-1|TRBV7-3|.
CASSPGLAGANEQFF
TGTGCCAGCAGCCCGGGACTAGCGGGAGCTAATGAGCAGTTCTTC
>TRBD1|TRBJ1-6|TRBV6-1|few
CASSEFIGQGYSPLHF
TGTGCCAGCAGTGAATTCATCGGACAGGGGTATTCACCCCTCCACTTT
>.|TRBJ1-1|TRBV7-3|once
CASSLDPGVTEAFF
TGTGCCAGCAGCTTAGACCCAGGGGTGACTGAAGCTTTCTTT
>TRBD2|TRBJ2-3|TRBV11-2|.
CASSWVAGGPGTDTQYF
TGTGCCAGCAGCTGGGTAGCGGGAGGGCCCGGCACAGATACGCAGTATTTT
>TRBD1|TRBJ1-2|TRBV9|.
CASSVKTGSIEWDGYTF
TGTGCCAGCAGCGTTAAGACAGGGTCGATTGAATGGGATGGCTACACCTTC
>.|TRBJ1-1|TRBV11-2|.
CASSHAGRAKVDTEAFF
TGTGCCAGCAGCCACGCGGGAAGGGCAAAGGTGGACACTGAAGCTTTCTTT
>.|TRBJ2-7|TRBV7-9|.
CASSLRAGAVLF
TGTGCCAGCAGCTTAAGGGCGGGGGCGGTCCTGTTC
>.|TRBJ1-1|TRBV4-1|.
CASSQPLPNTEAFF
TGCGCCAGCAGCCAACCCCTCCCCAACACTGAAGCTTTCTTT
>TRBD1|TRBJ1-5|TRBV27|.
CASRQGGNSNQPQHF
TGTGCCAGCAGACAGGGGGGGAATAGCAATCAGCCCCAGCATTTT
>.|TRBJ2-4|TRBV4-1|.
CASSQARDRRFLQYF
TGCGCCAGCAGCCAAGCCCGCGACAGACGATTTCTTCAGTACTTC
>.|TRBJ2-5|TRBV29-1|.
CSVAPGKQETQYF
TGCAGCGTTGCCCCCGGGAAACAAGAGACCCAGTACTTC
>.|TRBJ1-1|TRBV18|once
CASSPRQNTEAFF
TGTGCCAGCTCACCACGGCAGAACACTGAAGCTTTCTTT
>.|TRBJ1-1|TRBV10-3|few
CAIRGQGGLATEAFF
TGTGCCATCAGAGGCCAGGGTGGCTTGGCCACTGAAGCTTTCTTT
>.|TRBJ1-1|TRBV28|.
CASSLISGLKGTEAFF
TGTGCCAGCAGCCTAATCTCAGGGTTGAAGGGCACTGAAGCTTTCTTT